This T cell receptor beta chain emerged from a study of OX40 agonist ivuxolimab in advanced cancers. Profiling relied on immunoSEQ multiplex PCR, and the TCRdb table lists in-frame clones only, not all of them. The data hold 43,000 or so clones, with more than 75% observed a single time. The sequencing used CD4+ or CD8+ T cells sorted from blood, collected in a trial of the OX40 agonist ivuxolimab. This clonotype originated in an adult with an advanced solid tumor such as melanoma, head and neck, liver or kidney cancer.

The chain's CDR3 is CASSLGPPRDIRNTIYF. As DNA, the CDR3 is TGCGCCAGCAGCTTAGGTCCCCCACGGGACATTAGAAACACCATATATTTT. The chain uses TRBV4-1 and TRBJ1-3; D possibly corresponds to TRBD1 (6 bases). Trimming removed 5 bases at V and 5 bases at J, with 22 bases between. The CDR3 contains 17 residues. The germline gives CDR1 MGHRA, CDR2 YSYEKL.